These T cell receptor beta chains were read from a single sample in a study of T cell responses to AZD1222 COVID-19 vaccine. The assay was immunoSEQ multiplex PCR, and TCRdb's table has in-frame clones only and misses some. The sample shows nearly 90,000 clones, around 90% of them seen only once. The sample was peripheral blood, taken on day 0 of AZD1222 vaccination. The origin of the receptors is an adult in good health. Each CDR3 is given with its conserved first and last residue. Fields, in order: J gene, clone size, D gene, V gene, CDR3 protein, CDR3 DNA. A D gene is named only where the DNA matches it firmly. The size field is filled for only some rows; it gives once, few, many or a size class.

J: TRBJ2-3; size: few; D: .; V: TRBV11-3; CDR3: CASSLGGTDTQYF; DNA: TGTGCCAGCAGCTTAGGGGGAACAGATACGCAGTATTTT
J: TRBJ1-4; size: .; D: .; V: TRBV27; CDR3: CASSLGQGFNEKLFF; DNA: TGTGCCAGCAGTTTAGGGCAGGGGTTCAATGAAAAACTGTTTTTT
J: TRBJ2-3; size: .; D: .; V: TRBV14; CDR3: CASSQELTSTDTQYF; DNA: TGTGCCAGCAGCCAGGAATTGACTAGCACAGATACGCAGTATTTT
J: TRBJ2-1; size: .; D: .; V: TRBV5-1; CDR3: CASSFGDQTYNEQFF; DNA: TGCGCCAGCAGCTTCGGGGACCAGACATACAATGAGCAGTTCTTC
J: TRBJ2-7; size: .; D: .; V: TRBV7-9; CDR3: CASSLDANGSPYEQYF; DNA: TGTGCCAGCAGCTTAGATGCTAACGGATCCCCCTACGAGCAGTACTTC
J: TRBJ2-1; size: once; D: TRBD2; V: TRBV14; CDR3: CASSLDRGLAGSGQFF; DNA: TGTGCCAGCAGCCTCGACAGGGGACTAGCGGGATCGGGGCAGTTCTTC
J: TRBJ2-7; size: .; D: TRBD2; V: TRBV9; CDR3: CASSVTSGTSYEQYF; DNA: TGTGCCAGCAGCGTGACTAGCGGGACCTCCTACGAGCAGTACTTC
J: TRBJ1-6; size: .; D: .; V: TRBV6-5; CDR3: CASRSLLGNSPLHF; DNA: TGTGCCAGCAGGTCACTCCTGGGCAATTCACCCCTCCACTTT
J: TRBJ2-2; size: .; D: .; V: TRBV11-2; CDR3: CASSLVGTGELFF; DNA: TGTGCCAGCAGCTTAGTTGGCACCGGGGAGCTGTTTTTT
J: TRBJ2-5; size: .; D: .; V: TRBV19; CDR3: CASSIGNSKETQYF; DNA: TGTGCCAGTAGTATAGGGAACAGTAAAGAGACCCAGTACTTC
J: TRBJ1-5; size: .; D: TRBD1; V: TRBV19; CDR3: CASSRPGQGMNQPQHF; DNA: TGTGCCAGTAGTAGACCGGGACAGGGTATGAATCAGCCCCAGCATTTT
J: TRBJ1-5; size: once; D: .; V: TRBV5-1; CDR3: CASSLGGTGGNQPQHF; DNA: TGCGCCAGCAGCTTGGGTGGCACGGGTGGAAATCAGCCCCAGCATTTT
J: TRBJ1-1; size: .; D: .; V: TRBV3-1/TRBV3-2; CDR3: CASSQGTLYTEAFF; DNA: TGTGCCAGCAGCCAAGGGACTCTTTACACTGAAGCTTTCTTT
J: TRBJ2-7; size: few; D: TRBD1; V: TRBV5-6; CDR3: CASSWRQGVSYEQYF; DNA: TGTGCCAGCAGCTGGCGACAGGGGGTGTCCTACGAGCAGTACTTC
J: TRBJ1-1; size: .; D: .; V: TRBV7-2; CDR3: CASSLGQANTEAFF; DNA: TGTGCCAGCAGCTTAGGACAGGCGAACACTGAAGCTTTCTTT
J: TRBJ2-2; size: .; D: TRBD2; V: TRBV7-2; CDR3: CASSRQAGEGTGELFF; DNA: TGTGCCAGCAGCCGTCAAGCGGGAGAGGGCACCGGGGAGCTGTTTTTT
J: TRBJ1-6; size: .; D: .; V: TRBV25-1; CDR3: CASSLLGVSPLHF; DNA: TGTGCCAGCAGTCTTCTGGGGGTTTCACCCCTCCACTTT
J: TRBJ2-2; size: .; D: TRBD2; V: TRBV15; CDR3: CATSTGLAPGELFF; DNA: TGTGCCACCAGCACGGGACTAGCGCCCGGGGAGCTGTTTTTT
J: TRBJ2-1; size: .; D: TRBD2; V: TRBV10-3; CDR3: CAISVTLAGGDPNEQFF; DNA: TGTGCCATCAGTGTAACCCTAGCGGGAGGCGATCCCAATGAGCAGTTCTTC
J: TRBJ1-1; size: .; D: .; V: TRBV18; CDR3: CASSTRMGGDTEAFF; DNA: TGTGCCAGCTCAACCCGGATGGGCGGGGATACTGAAGCTTTCTTT
J: TRBJ1-1; size: once; D: .; V: TRBV29-1; CDR3: CSVEGGGASFF; DNA: TGCAGCGTTGAAGGGGGAGGGGCTTCTTTCTTT
J: TRBJ2-3; size: few; D: TRBD2; V: TRBV3-1/TRBV3-2; CDR3: CASSGTSGTDTQYF; DNA: TGTGCCAGCAGCGGGACTAGCGGCACAGATACGCAGTATTTT
J: TRBJ1-6; size: .; D: .; V: TRBV19; CDR3: CASSIDAPRGGLKDSPLHF; DNA: TGTGCCAGTAGTATAGATGCTCCCCGCGGGGGGCTTAAGGATTCACCCCTCCACTTT
J: TRBJ1-3; size: .; D: .; V: TRBV19; CDR3: CASSPWKGPSGNTIYF; DNA: TGTGCCAGTAGTCCGTGGAAGGGACCCTCTGGAAACACCATATATTTT
J: TRBJ1-1; size: .; D: .; V: TRBV9; CDR3: CASSPRLQVTEAFF; DNA: TGTGCCAGCAGTCCCAGGTTACAGGTTACTGAAGCTTTCTTT
J: TRBJ1-2; size: few; D: .; V: TRBV28; CDR3: CASSFARSGQTNYGYTF; DNA: TGTGCCAGCAGTTTCGCAAGGAGTGGACAGACTAACTATGGCTACACCTTC
J: TRBJ2-3; size: once; D: .; V: TRBV2; CDR3: CASKGGVTDTQYF; DNA: TGTGCCAGCAAGGGCGGTGTCACAGATACGCAGTATTTT
J: TRBJ1-4; size: .; D: TRBD1; V: TRBV9; CDR3: CASSVERDRRNEKLFF; DNA: TGTGCCAGCAGCGTAGAGAGGGACAGGAGAAATGAAAAACTGTTTTTT
J: TRBJ1-4; size: .; D: TRBD1; V: TRBV4-2; CDR3: CASSQGQGAREKLFF; DNA: TGTGCCAGCAGCCAAGGACAGGGGGCCCGGGAAAAACTGTTTTTT
J: TRBJ1-2; size: .; D: .; V: TRBV5-1; CDR3: CASSLATHYGYTF; DNA: TGCGCCAGCAGCTTAGCTACCCACTATGGCTACACCTTC
J: TRBJ2-2; size: .; D: .; V: TRBV10-3; CDR3: CAISELGTGELFF; DNA: TGTGCCATCAGTGAGTTGGGGACCGGGGAGCTGTTTTTT
J: TRBJ2-7; size: .; D: TRBD2; V: TRBV30; CDR3: CAWDRTSRLHEQYF; DNA: TGTGCCTGGGATAGGACTAGTCGTCTCCACGAGCAGTACTTC
J: TRBJ2-5; size: once; D: .; V: TRBV27; CDR3: CASSLGAHQETQYF; DNA: TGTGCCAGCAGTTTAGGGGCACATCAAGAGACCCAGTACTTC
J: TRBJ1-2; size: .; D: .; V: TRBV11-2; CDR3: CASSGLWTLYGYTF; DNA: TGTGCCAGCAGCGGACTCTGGACTCTCTATGGCTACACCTTC
J: TRBJ2-2; size: .; D: TRBD2; V: TRBV3-1/TRBV3-2; CDR3: CASSQVAGVDWDAGELFF; DNA: TGTGCCAGCAGCCAAGTAGCGGGAGTGGATTGGGACGCCGGGGAGCTGTTTTTT
J: TRBJ2-1; size: .; D: TRBD2; V: TRBV5-4; CDR3: CASSSRTSGLNNEQFF; DNA: TGTGCCAGCAGCTCCCGGACTAGCGGTTTGAACAATGAGCAGTTCTTC
J: TRBJ1-5; size: .; D: .; V: TRBV7-8; CDR3: CASSSGTPYSNQPQHF; DNA: TGTGCCAGCAGCTCGGGGACACCTTATAGCAATCAGCCCCAGCATTTT
J: TRBJ2-7; size: .; D: TRBD2; V: TRBV7-2; CDR3: CASSLDILAAYEQYF; DNA: TGTGCCAGCAGCTTAGACATCCTAGCGGCCTACGAGCAGTACTTC
J: TRBJ2-7; size: few; D: .; V: TRBV5-4; CDR3: CASSSGGGRNEQYF; DNA: TGTGCCAGCAGCTCAGGGGGGGGTCGCAACGAGCAGTACTTC
J: TRBJ2-1; size: once; D: .; V: TRBV19; CDR3: CATKSGLPNEQFF; DNA: TGTGCCACTAAGTCGGGACTCCCCAATGAGCAGTTCTTC
J: TRBJ2-1; size: .; D: .; V: TRBV6-1; CDR3: CASSEGGFRDTLFF; DNA: TGTGCCAGCAGTGAAGGAGGGTTTAGGGACACATTGTTCTTC
J: TRBJ2-1; size: .; D: TRBD2; V: TRBV9; CDR3: CASSGQREGQNEQFF; DNA: TGTGCCAGCAGCGGTCAGCGGGAGGGCCAGAATGAGCAGTTCTTC
J: TRBJ2-3; size: once; D: TRBD2; V: TRBV4-3; CDR3: CASSPLVRAGVPDTQYF; DNA: TGCGCCAGCAGCCCGCTAGTGAGGGCGGGGGTCCCAGATACGCAGTATTTT
J: TRBJ2-4; size: once; D: .; V: TRBV19; CDR3: CASGISGVNIQYF; DNA: TGTGCCAGCGGGATCTCGGGAGTGAACATTCAGTACTTC
J: TRBJ2-1; size: .; D: .; V: TRBV29-1; CDR3: CSVAPVQLNEQFF; DNA: TGCAGCGTTGCCCCCGTTCAGCTCAATGAGCAGTTCTTC
J: TRBJ2-7; size: .; D: .; V: TRBV29-1; CDR3: CSVGSLASREQYF; DNA: TGCAGCGTTGGAAGCTTAGCGAGTAGGGAGCAGTACTTC
J: TRBJ1-4; size: once; D: .; V: TRBV10-3; CDR3: CAISEGRGDEKLFF; DNA: TGTGCCATCAGTGAAGGGCGGGGGGACGAAAAACTGTTTTTT
J: TRBJ2-2; size: .; D: .; V: TRBV18; CDR3: CASSPLDINTGELFF; DNA: TGTGCCAGCTCACCACTGGACATTAACACCGGGGAGCTGTTTTTT
J: TRBJ1-4; size: .; D: .; V: TRBV6-2/TRBV6-3; CDR3: CASSPSPGRPRGKLFF; DNA: TGTGCCAGCAGTCCATCACCGGGCCGCCCCCGAGGAAAACTGTTTTTT
J: TRBJ2-7; size: .; D: .; V: TRBV2; CDR3: CASSIQVPYEQYF; DNA: TGTGCCAGCAGTATACAGGTACCCTACGAGCAGTACTTC
J: TRBJ1-1; size: few; D: TRBD1; V: TRBV24-1; CDR3: CATSDPGGARAFF; DNA: TGTGCCACCAGTGACCCAGGGGGCGCGAGGGCTTTCTTT
J: TRBJ2-2; size: .; D: .; V: TRBV10-3; CDR3: CAISQAGSTGELFF; DNA: TGTGCCATCAGTCAGGCGGGGAGTACCGGGGAGCTGTTTTTT
J: TRBJ1-2; size: .; D: TRBD1; V: TRBV11-1; CDR3: CASSPWTGGNAGYTF; DNA: TGTGCCAGCAGCCCATGGACAGGGGGGAACGCTGGCTACACCTTC
J: TRBJ2-3; size: .; D: TRBD1; V: TRBV9; CDR3: CASSLGQADTQYF; DNA: TGTGCCAGCAGCTTAGGACAGGCGGATACGCAGTATTTT
J: TRBJ2-1; size: .; D: .; V: TRBV7-9; CDR3: CASSSDSSSYNEQFF; DNA: TGTGCCAGCAGCTCCGACAGCAGCTCCTACAATGAGCAGTTCTTC